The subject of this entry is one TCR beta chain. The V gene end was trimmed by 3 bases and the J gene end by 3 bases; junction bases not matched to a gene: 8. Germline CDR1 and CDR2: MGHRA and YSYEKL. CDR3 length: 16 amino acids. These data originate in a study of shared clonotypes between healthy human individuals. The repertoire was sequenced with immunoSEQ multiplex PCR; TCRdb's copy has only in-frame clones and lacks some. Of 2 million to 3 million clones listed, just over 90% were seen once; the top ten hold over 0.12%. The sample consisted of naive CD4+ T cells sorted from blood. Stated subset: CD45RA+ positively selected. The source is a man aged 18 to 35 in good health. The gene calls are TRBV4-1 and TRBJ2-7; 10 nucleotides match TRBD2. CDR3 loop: CASSQTNSGRSYEQYF. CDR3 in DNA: TGCGCCAGCAGCCAGACCAATAGCGGGAGGAGCTACGAGCAGTACTTC.